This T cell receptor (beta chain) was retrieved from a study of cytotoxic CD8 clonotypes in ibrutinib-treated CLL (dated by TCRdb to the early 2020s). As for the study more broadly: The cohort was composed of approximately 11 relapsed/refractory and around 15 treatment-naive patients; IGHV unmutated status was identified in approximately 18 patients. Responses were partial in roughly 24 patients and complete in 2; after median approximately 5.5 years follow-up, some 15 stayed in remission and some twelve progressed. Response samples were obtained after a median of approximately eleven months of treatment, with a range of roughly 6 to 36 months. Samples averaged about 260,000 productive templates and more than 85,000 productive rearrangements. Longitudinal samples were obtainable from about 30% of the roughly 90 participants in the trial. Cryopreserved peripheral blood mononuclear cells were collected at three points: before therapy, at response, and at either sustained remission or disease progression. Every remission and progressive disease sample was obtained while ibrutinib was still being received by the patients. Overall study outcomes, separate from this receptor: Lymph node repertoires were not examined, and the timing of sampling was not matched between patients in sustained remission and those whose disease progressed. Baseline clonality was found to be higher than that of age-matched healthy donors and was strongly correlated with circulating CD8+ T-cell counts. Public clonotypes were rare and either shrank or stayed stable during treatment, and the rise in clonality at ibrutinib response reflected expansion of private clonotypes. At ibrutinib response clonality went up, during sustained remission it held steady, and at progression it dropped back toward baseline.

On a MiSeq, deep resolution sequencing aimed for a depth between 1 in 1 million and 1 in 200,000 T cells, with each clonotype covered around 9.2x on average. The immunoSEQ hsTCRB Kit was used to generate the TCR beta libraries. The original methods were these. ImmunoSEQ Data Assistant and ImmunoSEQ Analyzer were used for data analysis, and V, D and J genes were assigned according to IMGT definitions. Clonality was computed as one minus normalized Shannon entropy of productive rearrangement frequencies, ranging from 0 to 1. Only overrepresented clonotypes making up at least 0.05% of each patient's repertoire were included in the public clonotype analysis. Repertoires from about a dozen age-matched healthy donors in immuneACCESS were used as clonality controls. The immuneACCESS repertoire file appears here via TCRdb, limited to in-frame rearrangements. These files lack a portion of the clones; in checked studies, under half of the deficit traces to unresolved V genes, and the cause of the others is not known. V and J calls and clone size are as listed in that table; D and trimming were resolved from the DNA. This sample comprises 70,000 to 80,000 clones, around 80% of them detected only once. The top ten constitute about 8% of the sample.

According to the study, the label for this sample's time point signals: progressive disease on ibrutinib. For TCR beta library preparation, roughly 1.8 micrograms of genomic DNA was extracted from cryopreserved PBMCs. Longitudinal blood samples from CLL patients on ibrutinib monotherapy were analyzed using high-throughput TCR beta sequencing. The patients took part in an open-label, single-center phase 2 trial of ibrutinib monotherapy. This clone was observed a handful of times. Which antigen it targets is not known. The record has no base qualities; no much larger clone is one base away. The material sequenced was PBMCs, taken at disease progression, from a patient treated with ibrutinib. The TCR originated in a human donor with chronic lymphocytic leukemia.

CDR3 sequence: CASSLLGYNSPLHF. The sequence in DNA is TGTGCCAGCAGCTTACTCGGATATAATTCACCCCTCCACTTT. Here the chain combines TRBV7-9 and TRBJ1-6; no confident D gene assignment can be made. Including cysteine and phenylalanine, the CDR3 has 14 amino acids. This entry keeps only the CDR3 DNA: 42 bases, framed from base 1. The germline V gene (reference sequence) provides CDR1 SEHNR and CDR2 FQNEAQ. Trimming costs V 2 bases and J 4 bases, and their ends lie 6 bases apart.